This TCR beta chain stems from a study of blood T cell repertoires in COVID-19 (dated by TCRdb to 2018 to 2020). Study-wide context: Collaborator samples came from the United States, Italy and Spain and covered acute and convalescent phases of COVID-19. The samples were drawn from the first 160 participants of the ongoing ImmuneRACE study and from some 1,300 subjects provided by 6 global collaborators. The sample metadata nearly always contained a de-identified subject ID, COVID-19 status, age in years and sex. The prospective study material was composed of cDNA or gDNA derived from T cells, B-cell-depleted T cells, or PBMCs. Where available, HLA class I and class II types were taken from metadata supplied by the sample provider and were not determined by assay-based typing. The repertoires were released in a freely available public database intended as a resource for research on the immune response to SARS-CoV-2. Deeply sampled blood TCRbeta repertoires from subjects exposed to, actively infected with, or recovered from COVID-19 were included in the dataset. General study outcomes and caveats: The quantity of clinical and demographic metadata differed by source and by participant and was supplied without curation.

Remarks on this clone: There is no known antigen for this receptor. Base qualities were left out, and no much larger clone turns up one base away.

Each collaborating institution followed its own protocols to collect whole blood in K2EDTA tubes. Collaborator samples were shipped for TCRbeta analysis as frozen whole blood, isolated PBMCs, or DNA extracted from either sample type. The immunoSEQ Assay, a bias-controlled multiplex PCR, was used to amplify TCRbeta CDR3 regions from genomic DNA. The paper's data handling went like this. Nucleated cell counts per sample were estimated from amplification of reference gene primers within the assay. Sequence reads were collapsed and filtered to measure the absolute abundance of every unique TCRbeta CDR3 rearrangement. Productive Simpson clonality was computed per sample as the square root of Simpson's diversity index over productive rearrangements. The table comes from immuneACCESS by way of TCRdb, which keeps in-frame sequences with V and J called. Part of the clones is missing from these tables; in studies checked, under half for an unresolved V gene and the rest for unknown reasons. V, J and clone size were drawn from that table, and D and trimming were deduced from the DNA. The sample profile shows over 100,000 clones; 75% to 90% of them were found once. Under 3% of the sample is held by the ten biggest clonotypes.

Sequenced: peripheral blood. The receptor was derived from a man over 45 with active COVID-19.

The CDR3 has the sequence CASSLAASVETQYF. The bases are TGTGCCAGCAGCTTGGCTGCTAGCGTAGAGACCCAGTACTTC. The chain uses TRBV5-4 and TRBJ2-5; TRBD2 is perhaps the D gene, given 6 matching bases. Trimming costs V 0 bases and J 4 bases, and their ends lie 10 bases apart. From the cysteine through the phenylalanine, the CDR3 covers 14 amino acids. The DNA shown is the 42-base CDR3, in frame from base 1. CDR1 and CDR2, looked up from the germline V gene (reference sequence), are SGHNT and YYREEE.